These T cell receptor beta chains were read from a single sample in a study of cytomegalovirus exposure and HLA in healthy donors. Some clones are missing from TCRdb's copy, which holds only in-frame ones; the method was immunoSEQ multiplex PCR. The table has some 150,000 clones, approximately 89% seen once. The sample taken for sequencing was PBMCs. The origin of the receptors is a woman between 18 and 29 years old in good health and CMV-seropositive. Both conserved end residues are part of each CDR3. A D gene is named only where the DNA matches it firmly. Only some rows state a clone size, as once, few, many or a class for expanded clones.

abundance | d_gene | j_gene | v_gene | CDR3nt | CDR3aa
. | . | TRBJ2-3 | TRBV28 | TGTGCCACCAGAGGGGGACCCACAGATACGCAGTATTTT | CATRGGPTDTQYF
once | TRBD1 | TRBJ1-1 | TRBV5-1 | TGCGCTACCAGGGACAGGGAGGATAGAAACACTGAAGCTTTCTTT | CATRDREDRNTEAFF
. | TRBD2 | TRBJ2-7 | TRBV6-5 | TGTGCCAGCAGGCCCCGACTAGCGGGGGACTACGAGCAGTACTTC | CASRPRLAGDYEQYF
. | TRBD1 | TRBJ1-3 | TRBV29-1 | TGCAGCGTCCTTGATCCGGACAGGGAGAGTGGAAACACCATATATTTT | CSVLDPDRESGNTIYF
. | . | TRBJ1-6 | TRBV4-1 | TGCGCCAGCAGCCAAGATAGCCGGGCACCCCTCCACTTT | CASSQDSRAPLHF
once | TRBD2 | TRBJ2-1 | TRBV5-1 | TGCGCCAGCAGCCACGGACTAGCGGGGGGGCGATCCTACAATGAGCAGTTCTTC | CASSHGLAGGRSYNEQFF
. | . | TRBJ1-1 | TRBV15 | TGTGCCACCAACATGGACGGACTCACGAACACTGAAGCTTTCTTT | CATNMDGLTNTEAFF
once | TRBD2 | TRBJ2-1 | TRBV4-1 | TGCGCCAGCAGCCAAGGTCTAGCGGGGGGTAACTCCTACAATGAGCAGTTCTTC | CASSQGLAGGNSYNEQFF
. | TRBD1 | TRBJ2-5 | TRBV6-1 | TGTGCCAGCAGCCCAGACAGGGGGTGGGAGACCCAGTACTTC | CASSPDRGWETQYF
. | . | TRBJ1-5 | TRBV2 | TGTGCCAGCAATGCCCGTGCGGTCAGCAATCAGCCCCAGCATTTT | CASNARAVSNQPQHF
once | TRBD1 | TRBJ2-7 | TRBV28 | TGTGCCAGCAGTTTACCCCCGGACAGGGCGGTCATCTACGAGCAGTACTTC | CASSLPPDRAVIYEQYF
. | TRBD1 | TRBJ1-1 | TRBV27 | TGTGCCAGCGGGGACAGGTGGCCTGAAGCTTTCTTT | CASGDRWPEAFF
. | . | TRBJ1-2 | TRBV4-2 | TGTGCCAGCAGCCGAATCAGCAGCGGGGTCTATGGCTACACCTTC | CASSRISSGVYGYTF
few | TRBD2 | TRBJ2-7 | TRBV27 | TGTGCCAGCAGTTTAGCGGGGGAAGACTACGAGCAGTACTTC | CASSLAGEDYEQYF
. | . | TRBJ1-2 | TRBV5-4 | TGTGCCAGCAGCTTGGTTTTAGGGGGAATGGGAGAGAATGGCTACACCTTC | CASSLVLGGMGENGYTF
. | . | TRBJ1-3 | TRBV6-5 | TGTGCCAGCATCCCAAGGAACAGGGCTGGAAACACCATATATTTT | CASIPRNRAGNTIYF
. | . | TRBJ2-2 | TRBV6-1 | TGTGCCAGCAGCGAATGGCCAGGGGGGTATATCGGCACCGGGGAGCTGTTTTTT | CASSEWPGGYIGTGELFF
. | TRBD1 | TRBJ2-5 | TRBV5-4 | TGTGCCAGCAGCTCCGGGACAGTCAGTTTGGAGACCCAGTACTTC | CASSSGTVSLETQYF
. | . | TRBJ1-2 | TRBV7-9 | TGTGCCAGCAGCCCCCCCGGAGACGGCTACACCTTC | CASSPPGDGYTF
. | . | TRBJ1-2 | TRBV19 | TGTGCCAGTAGTATTGGGGTCCGGTCGGGGAATGGCTACACCTTC | CASSIGVRSGNGYTF
. | . | TRBJ1-3 | TRBV5-4 | TGTGCCAGCAGCTTGCACGGGTCCTCTGGAAACACCATATATTTT | CASSLHGSSGNTIYF
. | TRBD1 | TRBJ2-1 | TRBV19 | TGTGCCAGTACCCCAGGGGACAGCTTTTACAATGAGCAGTTCTTC | CASTPGDSFYNEQFF
. | . | TRBJ1-2 | TRBV7-2 | TGTGCCAGCAGCTCCGAACAGGGTCTGGGCTACACCTTC | CASSSEQGLGYTF
. | TRBD1 | TRBJ2-7 | TRBV6-5 | TGTGCCAGCAGTTACCACAGGGGTACCTACGAGCAGTACTTC | CASSYHRGTYEQYF
. | TRBD1 | TRBJ1-1 | TRBV29-1 | TGCAGCGTGAAGGGACAGGTGAACACTGAAGCTTTCTTT | CSVKGQVNTEAFF
. | TRBD2 | TRBJ2-5 | TRBV4-1 | TGCGCCAGCAGCCAAGAAATAGGGCGGGGGGGCGAAGAGACCCAGTACTTC | CASSQEIGRGGEETQYF
. | TRBD2 | TRBJ2-1 | TRBV2 | TGTGCCAGCAGTGAAGCTGAGGGTAGCGGGGAGCCATTCTACAATGAGCAGTTCTTC | CASSEAEGSGEPFYNEQFF
. | . | TRBJ2-3 | TRBV6-1 | TGTGCCAGCAGTGAACAGGGTCCCACAGATACGCAGTATTTT | CASSEQGPTDTQYF
. | . | TRBJ1-2 | TRBV6-6 | TGTGCCAGTGTCGGGTACTATGGCTACACCTTC | CASVGYYGYTF
. | TRBD1 | TRBJ2-7 | TRBV6-5 | TGTGCCAGCAGCCCGACAGGGGCCTACGAGCAGTACTTC | CASSPTGAYEQYF
. | TRBD1 | TRBJ1-6 | TRBV9 | TGTGCCAGCAGCAACTGGGACAGGGCTTCCTATAATTCACCCCTCCACTTT | CASSNWDRASYNSPLHF
. | . | TRBJ1-1 | TRBV5-6 | TGTGCCAGCAGCTTGGGGGGAGACCCAGGATATGAAGCTTTCTTT | CASSLGGDPGYEAFF
. | . | TRBJ2-1 | TRBV30 | TGTGCCTGGGCCGTCGACAGTAACTCCTACAATGAGCAGTTCTTC | CAWAVDSNSYNEQFF
. | . | TRBJ1-2 | TRBV30 | TGTGCCTGGAAACGGCCCGGGTATGGGTATGGCTACACCTTC | CAWKRPGYGYGYTF
many | TRBD1 | TRBJ2-7 | TRBV6-5 | TGTGCCAGCAGTCCCGGGACAGGGTCCTACGAGCAGTACTTC | CASSPGTGSYEQYF
. | . | TRBJ2-5 | TRBV29-1 | TGCAGCGTTGACGGGTACAGGCTGAAAGAGACCCAGTACTTC | CSVDGYRLKETQYF
. | . | TRBJ1-3 | TRBV6-4 | TGTGCCAGTCGATCGGGGGCTGGAAACACCATATATTTT | CASRSGAGNTIYF
. | . | TRBJ1-4 | TRBV7-9 | TGTGCCAGCAGCTTAAGGGGCCCTAGGATCGCTAATGAAAAACTGTTTTTT | CASSLRGPRIANEKLFF
few | TRBD1 | TRBJ1-5 | TRBV7-9 | TGTGCCAGCAGCGGGACAGGGATCAATCAGCCCCAGCATTTT | CASSGTGINQPQHF
. | . | TRBJ1-1 | TRBV27 | TGTGCCAGCAGTTTATCGAGAGGGACTGAAGCTTTCTTT | CASSLSRGTEAFF
. | . | TRBJ1-5 | TRBV28 | TGTGCCAGCAGTTTAAGGCCGGGAGTCAATCAGCCCCAGCATTTT | CASSLRPGVNQPQHF
. | TRBD1 | TRBJ1-2 | TRBV19 | TGTGCCAGTAGACAGTCGACAGGGGAATTTCATGGCTACACCTTC | CASRQSTGEFHGYTF
. | TRBD1 | TRBJ1-1 | TRBV27 | TGTGCCAGCAGTAGGGGGCCGCAGTGGACTGAAGCTTTCTTT | CASSRGPQWTEAFF
. | TRBD2 | TRBJ2-1 | TRBV2 | TGTGCTACAGCCCCCTCCCGGACGGGGGGTGGTCTTGGGGATGAGCAGTTCTTC | CATAPSRTGGGLGDEQFF
. | . | TRBJ2-5 | TRBV5-1 | TGCGCCAGCAGCTTGGTAGGCGGGGAGTATGAGACCCAGTACTTC | CASSLVGGEYETQYF
. | TRBD1 | TRBJ2-7 | TRBV19 | TGTGCCAGCAGCGACAGGGACCTCTCCTACGAGCAGTACTTC | CASSDRDLSYEQYF
few | TRBD1 | TRBJ1-3 | TRBV9 | TGTGCCAGCACTGGGACAGGCTCTGGAAACACCATATATTTT | CASTGTGSGNTIYF
. | . | TRBJ1-1 | TRBV11-1 | TGTGCCAGCAGTTCCGGGGCTGAAGCTTTCTTT | CASSSGAEAFF
. | TRBD1 | TRBJ2-3 | TRBV2 | TGTGCCAGCATATCAGACAGGGGCACAGATACGCAGTATTTT | CASISDRGTDTQYF